This note documents a single TCR beta chain sequence. J gave up 0 bases and V 8 bases, and 8 bases lay outside the gene matches. The CDR3 sequence is 17 residues long. Clones were sequenced by immunoSEQ multiplex PCR, and TCRdb holds only the in-frame ones, with some missing. The sample carries tens of thousands of clones, about 88% recorded once. This entry comes from a study of OX40 agonist ivuxolimab in advanced cancers. This material consisted of CD4+ or CD8+ T cells sorted from blood, taken in a trial of the OX40 agonist ivuxolimab. The clonotype originates from an adult with an advanced solid tumor such as melanoma, head and neck, liver or kidney cancer. The chain is built from TRBV5-3 and TRBJ2-7, with 16 bases identical to TRBD2. TRBV5-3 is labeled an ORF, and its function is uncertain. The DNA for the CDR3 is TGTGCCAGCACCCCGGGACTAGCGGGGGGGCTCTCCTACGAGCAGTACTTC. Translating gives CASTPGLAGGLSYEQYF.